This is a list of T cell receptor beta chains from one sample in a study of T cell responses to AZD1222 COVID-19 vaccine. Here immunoSEQ multiplex PCR was the method, and the copy in TCRdb shows in-frame clones only, minus some. Of about 89,000 clones listed, approximately 90% are singletons. This specimen consisted of peripheral blood, obtained 28 days after the second AZD1222 dose. These receptors came from an adult who received the AZD1222 COVID-19 vaccine. CDR3s include the opening cysteine and the closing phenylalanine or tryptophan. Each record gives: J gene, V gene, CDR3 length, clone size, D gene, CDR3 protein, CDR3 DNA. The D gene is left open where the match is weak. The size field is filled for only some rows; it gives once, few, many or a size class.

J gene: TRBJ2-3
V gene: TRBV7-8
CDR3 length: 15
clone size: -
D gene: TRBD2
CDR3 protein: CASSTLASDADTQYF
CDR3 DNA: TGTGCCAGCAGCACACTAGCGTCGGACGCAGATACGCAGTATTTT

J gene: TRBJ2-6
V gene: TRBV30
CDR3 length: 15
clone size: -
D gene: -
CDR3 protein: CAWSVPGSGANVLTF
CDR3 DNA: TGTGCCTGGAGTGTACCAGGGTCTGGGGCCAACGTCCTGACTTTC

J gene: TRBJ1-3
V gene: TRBV6-6
CDR3 length: 13
clone size: once
D gene: -
CDR3 protein: CASMSLARNTIYF
CDR3 DNA: TGTGCCAGCATGAGCTTGGCGAGAAACACCATATATTTT

J gene: TRBJ1-1
V gene: TRBV12-3/TRBV12-4
CDR3 length: 12
clone size: -
D gene: -
CDR3 protein: CASSWGHTEAFF
CDR3 DNA: TGTGCCAGCAGTTGGGGACACACTGAAGCTTTCTTT

J gene: TRBJ2-7
V gene: TRBV18
CDR3 length: 15
clone size: -
D gene: TRBD2
CDR3 protein: CASSPSSGRDREQYF
CDR3 DNA: TGTGCCAGCTCACCAAGTAGCGGGAGGGATCGCGAGCAGTACTTC

J gene: TRBJ1-5
V gene: TRBV18
CDR3 length: 18
clone size: -
D gene: -
CDR3 protein: CASSPRGPTGGSNQPQHF
CDR3 DNA: TGTGCCAGCTCACCACGTGGCCCAACGGGCGGAAGCAATCAGCCCCAGCATTTT

J gene: TRBJ1-5
V gene: TRBV7-9
CDR3 length: 13
clone size: -
D gene: TRBD1
CDR3 protein: CASSLQGDQPQHF
CDR3 DNA: TGTGCCAGCAGCTTACAGGGGGATCAGCCCCAGCATTTT

J gene: TRBJ1-6
V gene: TRBV3-1/TRBV3-2
CDR3 length: 17
clone size: -
D gene: -
CDR3 protein: CASSQLLVAGVISPLHF
CDR3 DNA: TGTGCCAGCAGCCAACTGTTGGTAGCAGGGGTGATTTCACCCCTCCACTTT

J gene: TRBJ2-5
V gene: TRBV11-2
CDR3 length: 14
clone size: -
D gene: -
CDR3 protein: CASSLEPRLETQYF
CDR3 DNA: TGTGCCAGCAGCTTAGAACCGCGGTTGGAGACCCAGTACTTC

J gene: TRBJ2-1
V gene: TRBV11-2
CDR3 length: 16
clone size: -
D gene: -
CDR3 protein: CASSTMGEATGAEQFF
CDR3 DNA: TGTGCCAGCAGTACTATGGGGGAGGCCACGGGCGCTGAGCAGTTCTTC

J gene: TRBJ2-3
V gene: TRBV11-2
CDR3 length: 17
clone size: -
D gene: -
CDR3 protein: CASSPRRSTTSTDTQYF
CDR3 DNA: TGTGCCAGCAGCCCTAGGAGGTCTACTACTAGCACAGATACGCAGTATTTT

J gene: TRBJ1-2
V gene: TRBV6-5
CDR3 length: 15
clone size: -
D gene: -
CDR3 protein: CASSYDRGANYGYTF
CDR3 DNA: TGTGCCAGCAGTTACGACCGGGGTGCTAACTATGGCTACACCTTC

J gene: TRBJ2-1
V gene: TRBV15
CDR3 length: 17
clone size: -
D gene: TRBD2
CDR3 protein: CATSRGGLAGGKNEQFF
CDR3 DNA: TGTGCCACCAGCAGAGGTGGACTAGCGGGAGGTAAGAATGAGCAGTTCTTC

J gene: TRBJ1-2
V gene: TRBV12-3/TRBV12-4
CDR3 length: 12
clone size: -
D gene: -
CDR3 protein: CASSLNGAGYTF
CDR3 DNA: TGTGCCAGCAGTTTAAACGGTGCTGGCTACACCTTC

J gene: TRBJ2-2
V gene: TRBV2
CDR3 length: 14
clone size: -
D gene: TRBD1
CDR3 protein: CASSGVTGDGELFF
CDR3 DNA: TGTGCCAGCAGTGGGGTAACAGGGGACGGGGAGCTGTTTTTT

J gene: TRBJ1-5
V gene: TRBV7-8
CDR3 length: 18
clone size: -
D gene: -
CDR3 protein: CASSLLGRGLGSNQPQHF
CDR3 DNA: TGTGCCAGCAGCTTACTCGGCAGGGGCCTAGGTAGCAATCAGCCCCAGCATTTT